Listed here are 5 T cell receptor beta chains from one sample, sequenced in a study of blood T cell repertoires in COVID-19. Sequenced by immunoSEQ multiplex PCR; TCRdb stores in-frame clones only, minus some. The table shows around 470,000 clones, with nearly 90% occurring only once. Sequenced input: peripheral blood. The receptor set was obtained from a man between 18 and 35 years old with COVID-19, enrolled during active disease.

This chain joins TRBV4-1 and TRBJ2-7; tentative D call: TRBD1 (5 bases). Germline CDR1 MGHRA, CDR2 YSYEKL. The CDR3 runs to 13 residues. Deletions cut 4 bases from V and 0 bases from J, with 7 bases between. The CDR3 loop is CASSPDTSYEQYF. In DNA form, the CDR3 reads TGCGCCAGCAGCCCGGACACCTCCTACGAGCAGTACTTC.

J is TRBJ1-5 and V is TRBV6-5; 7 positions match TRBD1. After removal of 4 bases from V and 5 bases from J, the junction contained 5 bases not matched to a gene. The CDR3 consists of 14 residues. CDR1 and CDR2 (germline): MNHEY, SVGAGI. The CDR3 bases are TGTGCCAGCAGTTCCTCCGACAGGGATCAGCCCCAGCATTTT. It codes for CASSSSDRDQPQHF.

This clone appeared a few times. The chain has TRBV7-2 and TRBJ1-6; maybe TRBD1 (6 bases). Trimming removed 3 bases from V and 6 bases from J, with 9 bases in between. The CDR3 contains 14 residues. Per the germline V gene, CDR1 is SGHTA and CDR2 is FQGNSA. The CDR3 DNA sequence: TGTGCCAGCAGCTTCCGCAGGGGTAATTCACCCCTCCACTTT. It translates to CASSFRRGNSPLHF.

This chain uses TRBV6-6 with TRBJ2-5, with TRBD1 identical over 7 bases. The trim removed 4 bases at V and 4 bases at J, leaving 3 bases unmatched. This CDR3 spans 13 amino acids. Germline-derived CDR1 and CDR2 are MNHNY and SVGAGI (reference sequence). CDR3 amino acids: CASSLTGRETQYF. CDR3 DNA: TGTGCCAGCAGTTTGACAGGGAGAGAGACCCAGTACTTC.

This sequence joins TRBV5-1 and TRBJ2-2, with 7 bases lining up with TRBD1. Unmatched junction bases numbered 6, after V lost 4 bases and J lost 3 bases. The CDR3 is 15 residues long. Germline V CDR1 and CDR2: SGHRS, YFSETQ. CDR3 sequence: CASSETTGHTGELFF. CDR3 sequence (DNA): TGCGCCAGCAGCGAAACGACAGGGCACACCGGGGAGCTGTTTTTT.